This T cell receptor (beta chain) was sequenced during a study of blood T cell repertoires in COVID-19. CDR1 SGDLS and CDR2 YYNGEE come from the germline V gene. Trimming at V came to 0 bases and at J to 0 bases, leaving 5 bases not matched to a gene. This CDR3 is 17 amino acids long. In the study's own analysis: Using reference gene primer amplification, nucleated cell counts were estimated. Sequencing used immunoSEQ multiplex PCR; TCRdb keeps in-frame clones, though not all of them. D and trimming were read from the DNA, whereas the V and J calls and clone size are those reported in that table. This sample yields some 64,000 clones, of which about 88% are seen a single time; 3.9% belongs to the top ten.

The rearrangement joins TRBV9 to TRBJ2-1; 8 bases are a match to TRBD2. Specimen: peripheral blood. The TCR was taken from a man aged 70-80 years with acute or convalescent COVID-19. As DNA, the CDR3 is TGTGCCAGCAGCGTAGGAGCGGGGGCAAGCTCCTACAATGAGCAGTTCTTC. Protein product: CASSVGAGASSYNEQFF.